These T cell receptor beta chains were read from a single sample in a study of blood T cell repertoires in COVID-19. TCRdb keeps only in-frame clones here, not all; method: immunoSEQ multiplex PCR. The sample comprises about 210,000 clones, approximately 80% of which are singletons, and roughly 12% rests with the top ten. The sample comprised peripheral blood. The receptors were gathered from a human donor in a cohort sampled during active COVID-19. Both conserved end residues are part of each CDR3. The D gene is left open where the match is weak. Clone sizes are given selectively: once, few, many, or a class where the clone is expanded.

cdr3_length	clone_size	v_call	d_call	j_call	cdr3_aa	cdr3_nt
11	.	TRBV29-1	.	TRBJ1-1	CSVGRSTEAFF	TGCAGCGTTGGACGGAGTACTGAAGCTTTCTTT
12	.	TRBV10-3	TRBD1	TRBJ2-3	CATGQGTDTQYF	TGTGCCACCGGACAGGGCACAGATACGCAGTATTTT
15	few	TRBV18	.	TRBJ1-1	CASSPPGRGDTEAFF	TGTGCCAGCTCACCACCCGGCAGGGGTGACACTGAAGCTTTCTTT
15	.	TRBV3-1/TRBV3-2	TRBD2	TRBJ2-1	CASSLTGTSGNEQFF	TGTGCCAGCAGCCTAACCGGGACTAGCGGGAATGAGCAGTTCTTC
16	.	TRBV28	TRBD2	TRBJ2-3	CASSLGIASGGATQYF	TGTGCCAGCAGTTTAGGGATTGCCAGCGGGGGGGCTACGCAGTATTTT
16	.	TRBV28	.	TRBJ1-5	CASSNQDGDSNQPQHF	TGTGCCAGCAGTAATCAGGACGGGGATAGCAATCAGCCCCAGCATTTT
14	few	TRBV9	.	TRBJ2-2	CASSPGANTGELFF	TGTGCCAGCTCTCCGGGTGCGAACACCGGGGAGCTGTTTTTT
13	.	TRBV6-2/TRBV6-3	.	TRBJ1-2	CASSPVGVYGYTF	TGTGCCAGCAGTCCCGTCGGGGTATATGGCTACACCTTC
19	.	TRBV3-1/TRBV3-2	TRBD2	TRBJ2-1	CASSRLTSGGPQMYNEQFF	TGTGCCAGCAGCCGGCTGACTAGCGGGGGCCCCCAGATGTACAATGAGCAGTTCTTC
14	.	TRBV5-1	.	TRBJ1-2	CASSLATVNYGYTF	TGCGCCAGCAGCTTGGCTACAGTTAACTATGGCTACACCTTC
14	.	TRBV3-1/TRBV3-2	.	TRBJ1-1	CASSRGREGTEAFF	TGTGCCAGCAGCCGGGGTAGGGAGGGCACTGAAGCTTTCTTT
14	.	TRBV7-2	TRBD1	TRBJ1-2	CASSSDRGPYGYTF	TGTGCCAGCAGCTCCGACAGGGGTCCCTATGGCTACACCTTC
14	.	TRBV4-1	.	TRBJ1-6	CASSHRGLNSPLHF	TGCGCCAGCAGCCATCGGGGGTTAAATTCACCCCTCCACTTT
15	.	TRBV3-1/TRBV3-2	.	TRBJ2-3	CASSQEWRSTDTQYF	TGTGCCAGCAGCCAAGAGTGGCGGAGCACAGATACGCAGTATTTT
14	.	TRBV7-9	.	TRBJ1-1	CASSQQAVNTEAFF	TGTGCCAGCAGCCAACAGGCCGTGAACACTGAAGCTTTCTTT
13	.	TRBV19	TRBD1	TRBJ1-6	CASTNRGHSPLHF	TGTGCCAGTACCAACAGGGGGCATTCACCCCTCCACTTT
14	.	TRBV28	.	TRBJ1-5	CASLPGGPRQPQHF	TGTGCCAGCCTCCCCGGGGGGCCCAGGCAGCCCCAGCATTTT
18	.	TRBV5-4	TRBD1	TRBJ2-3	CASSFRTGGGGSTDTQYF	TGTGCCAGCAGCTTCCGGACAGGGGGAGGTGGCAGCACAGATACGCAGTATTTT
16	.	TRBV6-5	.	TRBJ1-5	CASSYSSTGKDQPQHF	TGTGCCAGCAGTTACTCGAGTACAGGGAAGGATCAGCCCCAGCATTTT
16	few	TRBV5-4	TRBD2	TRBJ2-2	CASSLGSGRSTGELFF	TGTGCCAGCAGCTTGGGTAGCGGGAGGTCCACCGGGGAGCTGTTTTTT
17	once	TRBV24-1	TRBD2	TRBJ2-5	CATSGTPRTSGKETQYF	TGTGCCACCAGTGGTACCCCCAGGACTAGCGGGAAAGAGACCCAGTACTTC
15	.	TRBV27	.	TRBJ2-3	CASSLGLDRADTQYF	TGTGCCAGCAGTTTAGGACTTGACCGAGCAGATACGCAGTATTTT
13	.	TRBV28	.	TRBJ2-3	CASSLPGADTQYF	TGTGCCAGCAGTTTGCCGGGGGCAGATACGCAGTATTTT
16	few	TRBV19	TRBD1	TRBJ2-3	CASSIDDRDSTDTQYF	TGTGCCAGTAGTATAGATGACAGGGATAGCACAGATACGCAGTATTTT
14	.	TRBV5-4	.	TRBJ2-7	CASSLQDRGSEQYF	TGTGCCAGCAGTCTGCAGGACAGAGGAAGCGAGCAGTACTTC
19	.	TRBV4-3	TRBD2	TRBJ2-5	CASSQDHGVAGGQQETQYF	TGCGCCAGCAGCCAAGATCATGGGGTAGCGGGGGGGCAACAAGAGACCCAGTACTTC
11	.	TRBV21-1	.	TRBJ1-1	CASSTIDEAFF	TGTGCCAGCAGTACCATAGATGAAGCTTTCTTT
13	.	TRBV24-1	.	TRBJ2-5	CATSELNVETQYF	TGTGCCACCAGTGAACTTAACGTGGAGACCCAGTACTTC
15	.	TRBV9	.	TRBJ2-4	CASSVDDRSKNIQYF	TGTGCCAGCAGCGTAGACGACAGAAGTAAAAACATTCAGTACTTC
16	few	TRBV5-4	TRBD2	TRBJ2-1	CASRDSGPSSYNEQFF	TGTGCCAGCAGGGATAGCGGGCCGAGCTCCTACAATGAGCAGTTCTTC
15	.	TRBV28	TRBD1	TRBJ2-3	CASSTQGVFTDTQYF	TGTGCCAGCAGTACCCAGGGGGTTTTCACAGATACGCAGTATTTT
14	.	TRBV19	.	TRBJ2-7	CASSNPSGFYEQYF	TGTGCCAGTAGTAATCCCTCCGGTTTTTACGAGCAGTACTTC
17	many	TRBV7-9	TRBD2	TRBJ2-1	CASGPDAGLASYNEQFF	TGTGCCAGCGGCCCCGACGCGGGACTAGCGAGTTACAATGAGCAGTTCTTC
17	.	TRBV27	.	TRBJ2-6	CASSLSGLVSGANVLTF	TGTGCCAGCAGTTTATCCGGTCTAGTCTCTGGGGCCAACGTCCTGACTTTC
12	once	TRBV3-1/TRBV3-2	.	TRBJ2-5	CASSTMGETQYF	TGTGCCAGCAGCACCATGGGCGAGACCCAGTACTTC
13	.	TRBV28	.	TRBJ1-2	CASREAPGYGYTF	TGTGCCAGCAGAGAGGCCCCTGGCTATGGCTACACCTTC
20	.	TRBV3-1/TRBV3-2	.	TRBJ2-2	CASSQVRGPTHTLKTGELFF	TGTGCCAGCAGCCAAGTCAGGGGCCCCACCCACACTTTGAAGACCGGGGAGCTGTTTTTT
16	.	TRBV5-5	.	TRBJ2-2	CASSLALVMRTGELFF	TGTGCCAGCAGCTTGGCTCTGGTCATGAGGACCGGGGAGCTGTTTTTT
14	.	TRBV11-1	.	TRBJ2-7	CASSPGGLVYEQYF	TGTGCCAGCAGCCCCGGGGGGCTAGTCTACGAGCAGTACTTC
15	.	TRBV5-4	.	TRBJ1-2	CASTSDRPGDYGYTF	TGTGCCAGCACCTCAGACAGGCCCGGGGACTATGGCTACACCTTC
14	few	TRBV7-3	TRBD1	TRBJ1-4	CASSLGTGNEKLFF	TGTGCCAGCAGCTTGGGGACAGGGAATGAAAAACTGTTTTTT
16	few	TRBV7-2	.	TRBJ1-4	CASSPGGGATNEKLFF	TGTGCCAGCAGCCCTGGGGGAGGAGCAACTAATGAAAAACTGTTTTTT
17	.	TRBV4-1	TRBD1	TRBJ1-3	CASSQTRTGGRGNTIYF	TGCGCCAGCAGCCAAACTCGGACAGGGGGCCGTGGAAACACCATATATTTT
15	once	TRBV6-1	TRBD1	TRBJ1-2	CASSEYPTGNYGYTF	TGTGCCAGCAGTGAATACCCGACAGGGAACTATGGCTACACCTTC
17	many	TRBV6-1	.	TRBJ1-1	CASSEGIGGRGNTEAFF	TGTGCCAGCAGTGAAGGTATCGGGGGGCGAGGGAACACTGAAGCTTTCTTT
14	.	TRBV3-1/TRBV3-2	TRBD1	TRBJ2-3	CASSQADRGDTQYF	TGTGCCAGCAGCCAAGCGGACAGGGGAGATACGCAGTATTTT
17	.	TRBV19	TRBD2	TRBJ2-1	CASSIGAFAGGYNEQFF	TGTGCCAGTAGTATAGGGGCATTCGCGGGAGGGTACAATGAGCAGTTCTTC
14	.	TRBV5-1	.	TRBJ1-3	CASSHDSSGNTIYF	TGCGCCAGCAGCCACGACTCGTCGGGAAACACCATATATTTT
16	.	TRBV5-8	.	TRBJ2-7	CASSLAGGPGGYEQYF	TGTGCCAGCAGCTTGGCCGGAGGGCCAGGGGGCTACGAGCAGTACTTC
16	.	TRBV7-6	.	TRBJ1-4	CASSLSGNRRNEKLFF	TGTGCCAGCAGCTTAAGCGGGAACAGGCGAAATGAAAAACTGTTTTTT
12	.	TRBV5-5	.	TRBJ2-5	CASSWGVETQYF	TGTGCCAGCAGCTGGGGGGTGGAGACCCAGTACTTC
14	.	TRBV6-5	TRBD1	TRBJ1-5	CASSLKGAGQPQHF	TGTGCCAGCAGCCTCAAGGGGGCGGGTCAGCCCCAGCATTTT
15	.	TRBV5-6	TRBD1	TRBJ1-2	CASSGTGTAVSGYTF	TGTGCCAGCAGCGGGACCGGGACAGCGGTTAGTGGCTACACCTTC
13	.	TRBV11-2	.	TRBJ1-4	CASSAITFEKLFF	TGTGCCAGCAGCGCTATCACCTTTGAAAAACTGTTTTTT
15	.	TRBV18	TRBD1	TRBJ1-5	CASSPGTASNQPQHF	TGTGCCAGCTCACCAGGGACAGCTTCCAATCAGCCCCAGCATTTT
14	.	TRBV2	.	TRBJ1-1	CASSDGERVTEAFF	TGTGCCAGCAGCGACGGGGAACGGGTCACTGAAGCTTTCTTT
13	few	TRBV28	.	TRBJ1-1	CASPGSGNTEAFF	TGTGCCAGCCCAGGGTCTGGGAACACTGAAGCTTTCTTT
15	.	TRBV3-1/TRBV3-2	TRBD1	TRBJ2-7	CASSARDSPSYEQYF	TGTGCCAGCAGCGCCCGGGACAGCCCTTCCTACGAGCAGTACTTC
14	few	TRBV5-4	.	TRBJ1-4	CASSFPLSNEKLFF	TGTGCCAGCAGCTTCCCCCTGTCTAATGAAAAACTGTTTTTT
13	.	TRBV2	.	TRBJ2-7	CASSETGTYEQYF	TGTGCCAGCAGTGAGACAGGCACCTACGAGCAGTACTTC